The 27 T cell receptor beta chains below all came from one sample that was sequenced in a study of T cells in Graves' hyperthyroidism and ophthalmopathy. The CDR3 regions of TCR beta were amplified from RNA transcripts. The TCR CDR3 first-round RT-PCR relied on the HTBI primer set. TCRdb independently ran MiXCR on the multiplex PCR reads; one entry per CDR3 protein. The sample has over 500,000 distinct CDR3 sequences, about a sixth seen once. The sequencing sample was made of blood. The receptor set was obtained from a woman in her late teens or twenties with Graves' ophthalmopathy.

The chain joins TRBV13 to TRBJ1-1; D is perhaps TRBD1 (5 bases). V lost 0 bases and J lost 5, with 22 bases in between. CDR3 length equals 18 residues. CDR1 is PRHDT, CDR2 FYEKMQ, per germline (reference sequence). The DNA for the CDR3 is TGTGCCAGCAGCTTAGGGTGGCATATCAGGGAGGGGAGAACTGAAGCTTTCTTT. Protein product: CASSLGWHIREGRTEAFF.

This clonotype has ten or more counts. The rearrangement joins TRBV2 to TRBJ2-1; 8 bases are a match to TRBD2. Germline V lookup: CDR1 SNHLY, CDR2 FYNNEI. The CDR3 runs 18 residues. The trim removed 3 bases at V and 2 bases at J, leaving 12 bases unmatched. The CDR3 DNA follows: TGTGCCAGCAGTGAGTTTGGTGCGGGGGGATTTCCCTACAATGAGCAGTTCTTC. Residues: CASSEFGAGGFPYNEQFF.

This clonotype occurred a few times. The rearrangement links TRBV6-1 to TRBJ2-2; possibly TRBD2 for D (6 bases). Germline V gene data show CDR1 as MNHNS and CDR2 as SASEGT. Trimming stripped 1 base from V and 7 bases from J, with 13 bases between. This CDR3 is 15 amino acids long. DNA for the CDR3: TGTGCCAGCAGTGAAGAGGAGGGGACCGGCGGGGAGCTGTTTTTT. It encodes CASSEEEGTGGELFF.

The chain couples TRBV5-1 to TRBJ2-1; D is uncertain. The V end lost 1 base, the J end lost 0 bases, and 8 bases lay between the germline ends. Per germline, CDR1 SGHRS and CDR2 YFSETQ. CDR3 length: 15 amino acids. The CDR3 coding sequence is TGCGCCAGCAGCTTGAGCTCCCACTCCTACAATGAGCAGTTCTTC. Its protein is CASSLSSHSYNEQFF.

Ten or more counts support this clonotype. For the CDR3, the DNA is TGTGCCAGCGTACTGACAGGCGTAAACACTGAAGCTTTCTTT. Its translation is CASVLTGVNTEAFF. The chain employs TRBV28 and TRBJ1-1, with D possibly being TRBD1 (6 bases). Germline CDR1 MDHEN, CDR2 SYDVKM. The CDR3 has 14 residues. V shed 8 bases and J shed 2 bases, with 15 bases lying between them.

This clonotype was seen at least ten times. The V and J genes are TRBV10-3 and TRBJ1-1, with TRBD1 as a possible D gene (6 bases). CDR3 size: 12 residues. Trimming left V 6 bases short and J 2 bases short, with 7 bases between. Per the germline V gene, CDR1 is ENHRY and CDR2 is SYGVKD. This CDR3 reads CAIRTGNTEAFF. CDR3 sequence (DNA): TGTGCCATCAGGACAGGAAACACTGAAGCTTTCTTT.

The rearrangement joins TRBV15 to TRBJ1-2; no firm D call. Germline V gene lookup returns CDR1 LNHNV and CDR2 YYDKDF (reference sequence). The CDR3 is 14 residues long. Trimming left V 0 bases short and J 8 bases short, with 13 bases between. CDR3 nucleotide sequence: TGTGCCACCAGCAGAGACCTCCGGGCGGACGGCTACACCTTC. This translates into CATSRDLRADGYTF.

This clonotype was detected a few times. CDR3 sequence (DNA): TGTGCCAAGGGTTATTTTGGCAATGAGCAGTTCTTC. Translating gives CAKGYFGNEQFF. V and J are TRBV2 and TRBJ2-1; D is uncertain. The CDR3 has 12 residues. The V and J ends lost 10 bases and 6 bases respectively, with 13 bases between them. The germline V gene encodes CDR1 SNHLY and CDR2 FYNNEI.

J is TRBJ1-5 and V is TRBV28; D ambiguous. Trimming removed 2 bases at V and 3 bases at J, with 8 bases between. Per the germline V gene, CDR1 is MDHEN and CDR2 is SYDVKM. The CDR3 is 14 residues long. CDR3 DNA: TGTGCCAGCAGTTTAATGAGGTCCAATCAGCCCCAGCATTTT. Residues: CASSLMRSNQPQHF. Full variable domain (outside the CDR3, taken from reference TRBV28 and TRBJ1-5): DVKVTQSSRYLVKRTGEKVFLECVQDMDHENMFWYRQDPGLGLRLIYFSYDVKMKEKGDIPEGYSVSREKKERFSLILESASTNQTSMYLCASSLMRSNQPQHFGDGTRLSIL.

This clonotype was found many times. This chain uses TRBV6-1 with TRBJ2-1; the D call may be TRBD1 or TRBD2 (5 bases each). V was trimmed by 2 bases and J by 8 bases, leaving 16 bases between them. Germline V gene sequence: CDR1 MNHNS, CDR2 SASEGT. This CDR3 comprises 15 residues. This CDR3 is CASSEYRSGTDEQFF. The CDR3, as DNA: TGTGCCAGCAGTGAATATAGGTCAGGGACGGATGAGCAGTTCTTC.

The table lists this clonotype with many counts. The rearrangement uses TRBV3-1 and TRBJ2-2, with D possibly being TRBD1 (6 bases). Trimming shortened V by 5 bases and J by 3 bases, and 10 bases separated the two germline ends. Germline V CDR1 and CDR2: LGHDT, YNNKEL (reference sequence). CDR3 length equals 14 residues. CDR3 bases: TGTGCCAGCAGCGGGGACACATACACCGGGGAGCTGTTTTTT. Translation gives CASSGDTYTGELFF.

This clonotype was recorded at least ten times. J is TRBJ1-2 and V is TRBV12-3 or TRBV12-4, with a weak D call TRBD1 (5 bases). V was trimmed by 5 bases and J by 6 bases, leaving 13 bases between them. CDR3 length: 13 residues. CDR3 nucleotides: TGTGCCAGCAGTCTTAGGGACCTGCATGGCTACACCTTC. Translation: CASSLRDLHGYTF.

The chain combines TRBV4-3 with TRBJ2-7, with TRBD1 matching over 8 bases. Germline loops: CDR1 LGHNA, CDR2 YSLEER. The CDR3 has 15 amino acids. Trimming took 0 bases from V and 7 from J; bases not matched to a gene: 8. CDR3 sequence: CASSQEGQGAEEQYF. The DNA of the CDR3 is TGCGCCAGCAGCCAAGAGGGGCAGGGGGCGGAAGAGCAGTACTTC.

This clonotype appeared many times. The rearrangement uses TRBV14 and TRBJ2-3, with D perhaps matching TRBD1 (6 bases). The CDR3 length is 16 residues. From germline, CDR1 is SGHDN and CDR2 FVKESK. V lost 3 bases and J 2 bases, leaving 15 bases between the germline ends. The DNA for the CDR3 is TGTGCCAGCAGCCATGGGGGCAGCGTGAACACAGATACGCAGTATTTT. Residues: CASSHGGSVNTDTQYF. The full variable domain, rest sourced from reference TRBV14 and TRBJ2-3, is EAGVTQFPSHSVIEKGQTVTLRCDPISGHDNLYWYRRVMGKEIKFLLHFVKESKQDESGMPNNRFLAERTGGTYSTLKVQPAELEDSGVYFCASSHGGSVNTDTQYFGPGTRLTVL.

This clonotype has a handful of counts. The chain combines TRBV20-1 with TRBJ1-2; TRBD1 might be the D (6 bases). Trimming stripped 3 bases from V and 6 bases from J, with 11 bases between. Germline assignment: CDR1 DFQATT and CDR2 SNEGSKA (reference sequence). The CDR3 length is 12 residues. In DNA form, the CDR3 reads TGCAGTGCTAGCCCACAGGGAGATGGCTACACCTTC. Its translation: CSASPQGDGYTF.

For the CDR3, the DNA is TGTGCCAGCAACTTTGGACAGGGGAACACCGGGGAGCTGTTTTTT. Protein: CASNFGQGNTGELFF. The V gene is TRBV5-6, the J gene TRBJ2-2; 8 bases match TRBD1. With V trimmed by 6 bases and J by 1 base, 5 bases remained unmatched. The CDR3 has 15 amino acids. CDR1 and CDR2 (germline): SGHDT, YYEEEE. Looking up the rest from reference TRBV5-6 and TRBJ2-2 gives the full variable domain: DAGVTQSPTHLIKTRGQQVTLRCSPKSGHDTVSWYQQALGQGPQFIFQYYEEEERQRGNFPDRFSGHQFPNYSSELNVNALLLGDSALYLCASNFGQGNTGELFFGEGSRLTVL.

This clonotype was recorded a few times. V gene TRBV10-3 combines with J gene TRBJ2-7; D remains unclear. The CDR3 contains 12 residues. Germline CDR1 is ENHRY and CDR2 is SYGVKD. V was shortened by 3 bases and J by 4 bases, with 7 bases between the two germline ends. The CDR3, as DNA: TGTGCCATCAGTGAAAGAATATACGAGCAGTACTTC. Its translation is CAISERIYEQYF.

In its sample, this clonotype was seen many times. The J gene is TRBJ2-7, the V gene TRBV11-2; D gene ambiguous. Germline lookup yields CDR1 SGHAT and CDR2 FQNNGV. The length of the CDR3 is 15 residues. The V gene lost 0 bases and the J gene lost 6 bases, with 15 bases spanning the gap. As DNA, the CDR3 is TGTGCCAGCAGCTTAGATTCAAGGGAAGTAAGCGAGCAGTACTTC. Translated, it gives CASSLDSREVSEQYF. Together with reference TRBV11-2 and TRBJ2-7, the CDR3 gives the full variable domain: EAGVAQSPRYKIIEKRQSVAFWCNPISGHATLYWYQQILGQGPKLLIQFQNNGVVDDSQLPKDRFSAERLKGVDSTLKIQPAKLEDSAVYLCASSLDSREVSEQYFGPGTRLTVT.

The gene calls are TRBV7-2 and TRBJ1-1; D is undetermined. Germline lookup yields CDR1 SGHTA and CDR2 FQGNSA. V dropped 4 bases and J dropped 11 bases, with 11 bases sitting between them. The length of the CDR3 is 11 residues. CDR3 amino acids: CASSYGLEAFF. The CDR3 bases are TGTGCCAGCAGCTACGGACTGGAGGCTTTCTTT.

This clonotype was observed at least ten times. The genes are TRBV10-3 and TRBJ2-1; maybe TRBD1 (6 bases). The germline V and J ends were trimmed by 3 bases and 0 bases, with 6 bases remaining between them. The CDR3 length is 14 residues. The V gene's germline CDR1 is ENHRY and CDR2 SYGVKD. Here the CDR3 reads CAISEQGSYNEQFF. CDR3 DNA sequence: TGTGCCATCAGTGAACAGGGCTCCTACAATGAGCAGTTCTTC.

This clonotype was detected a few times. This rearrangement joins TRBV9 to TRBJ2-5; D is perhaps TRBD2 (5 bases). The CDR3 totals 13 residues. Trimming took 0 bases from V and 7 from J, leaving 10 bases between them. Germline V gene lookup returns CDR1 SGDLS and CDR2 YYNGEE. The CDR3 sequence is CASSVEEGATQYF. The CDR3 nucleotides are TGTGCCAGCAGCGTAGAAGAGGGAGCGACCCAGTACTTC.

The J gene is TRBJ2-7, the V gene TRBV29-1, with a tentative D call TRBD2 (5 bases). The V gene's germline CDR1 is SQVTM and CDR2 ANQGSEA. Trimming shortened V by 4 bases and J by 2 bases, and 15 bases separated the two germline ends. The CDR3 has 14 residues. The CDR3 sequence: CSVVQVYGTYEQYF. The CDR3 DNA reads TGCAGCGTTGTCCAGGTCTACGGGACCTACGAGCAGTACTTC.

This clonotype has only a few counts. The CDR3 loop is CASSGTGHSPLHF. CDR3 nucleotide sequence: TGTGCCAGCAGCGGGACAGGGCATTCACCCCTCCACTTT. V and J are TRBV9 and TRBJ1-6; 8 bases match TRBD1. The CDR3 is 13 residues long. The V gene end was trimmed by 3 bases and the J gene end by 8 bases; junction bases not matched to a gene: 1. Germline V lookup: CDR1 SGDLS, CDR2 YYNGEE.

This clonotype was seen ten or more times. The chain links TRBV3-1 to TRBJ2-3; D assignment may be TRBD1 or TRBD2 (6 bases each). Germline V gene sequence: CDR1 LGHDT, CDR2 YNNKEL (reference sequence). The CDR3 has 13 amino acids. The V end was cut by 3 bases, the J end by 7 bases, with 11 bases between. CDR3 sequence (DNA): TGTGCCAGCAGCCAGGGGGGCCACAATACGCAGTATTTT. It codes for CASSQGGHNTQYF.

This sequence joins TRBV28 and TRBJ2-1; 11 bases are a match to TRBD2. The CDR3 is 17 residues long. The trim removed 2 bases at V and 7 bases at J, leaving 10 bases unmatched. Germline CDR1 MDHEN, CDR2 SYDVKM. CDR3 region: CASSLRRSSGRLNEQFF. As DNA, the CDR3 is TGTGCCAGCAGTTTAAGGCGGTCTAGCGGGAGGCTTAATGAGCAGTTCTTC.

This clonotype showed up just a few times. The chain has TRBV19 and TRBJ1-1; D ambiguous. V gave up 10 bases and J gave up 1 base, with 10 bases separating them. The length of the CDR3 is 12 residues. Looked up from germline, CDR1 is LNHDA and CDR2 is SQIVND (reference sequence). Here the CDR3 reads CATKLANTEAFF. The CDR3 bases are TGTGCCACCAAACTTGCGAACACTGAAGCTTTCTTT.

This chain connects TRBV3-1 to TRBJ2-3; D gene unclear. The length of the CDR3 is 13 residues. Between the trimmed V and J ends, which lost 4 bases and 6 bases, there was a span of 11 bases. Germline values: CDR1 LGHDT, CDR2 YNNKEL (reference sequence). CDR3 DNA: TGTGCCAGCAGCCCGTATCTAGAGGATACGCAGTATTTT. The encoded protein is CASSPYLEDTQYF.